The next 5 T cell receptor beta chains were all read from a single sample in a study of CD8 T cells in Susac syndrome. Random-hexamer reverse transcription was applied to roughly 0.5 to 1 ug RNA. MiXCR, run by TCRdb on the immunoSEQ multiplex PCR reads, gives a single entry per CDR3 protein. The data show approximately 22,000 distinct CDR3 sequences, with about 92% seen just once and approximately 0.3% held by the top ten. Sequenced sample: CD8+ T cells from PBMCs. The receptors originated from a human donor in good health.

V usage is TRBV6-2 or TRBV6-3 and J usage is TRBJ1-1; D is ambiguous. This CDR3 spans 14 amino acids. The V gene lost 2 bases and the J gene lost 0 bases, with 7 bases spanning the gap. Germline CDR1 is MNHEY and CDR2 is SVGEGT. The CDR3 reads CASSYGQVNTEAFF. The CDR3 DNA is TGTGCCAGCAGTTACGGTCAGGTGAACACTGAAGCTTTCTTT.

CDR3 in amino acids: CATKGLAGTNTGELFF. The CDR3 region has the DNA TGTGCCACCAAGGGGCTAGCGGGGACGAACACCGGGGAGCTGTTTTTT. The chain recombines TRBV6-2 or TRBV6-3 with TRBJ2-2, with 9 bases lining up with TRBD2. CDR1 is MNHEY and CDR2 is SVGEGT in the germline V gene. The CDR3 is 16 amino acids. Trimming took 10 bases from V and 0 from J; bases not matched to a gene: 9.

The chain combines TRBV2 with TRBJ2-7; 8 bases agree with TRBD1. There are 15 residues in the CDR3. J gave up 4 bases and V 1 base, and 6 bases lay outside the gene matches. In germline, CDR1 is SNHLY, CDR2 FYNNEI. CDR3 coding DNA: TGTGCCAGCAGTGAAGGGTACAGGGGGTTTTACGAGCAGTACTTC. It codes for CASSEGYRGFYEQYF.

The rearrangement joins TRBV5-4 to TRBJ2-3; D might be TRBD2 (6 bases). The CDR3 runs to 14 residues. Between the trimmed V and J ends, which lost 4 bases and 4 bases, there was a span of 13 bases. Germline values: CDR1 SGHNT, CDR2 YYREEE (reference sequence). The CDR3 DNA follows: TGTGCCAGCAGCACACAGGAGGGTGCAGATACGCAGTATTTT. Encoded protein: CASSTQEGADTQYF.

In this sample, this clonotype turned up once. The V call is TRBV21-1, the J call TRBJ1-5. TRBV21-1 corresponds to a pseudogene. There are 16 residues in the CDR3. CDR3 sequence: CASSIPQSSTNQPQHF. The CDR3 DNA is TGTGCCAGCAGCATTCCACAGAGCTCTACCAATCAGCCCCAGCATTTT.